This TCR beta chain was captured by sequencing in a study of shared clonotypes between healthy human individuals. Regarding this clone: What it recognizes is unknown.

A CD45RA-negative memory subset and a CD45RA+ naive subset were separated from the CD4+ cells. Notes on the study in general: Limited genetic and exposure-history diversity came from having few donors. Blood was the only sampled material, and tissue repertoires likely differ.

Assay: immunoSEQ multiplex PCR; the TCRdb copy retains only in-frame clones and omits some. The table has 2 million to 2.5 million clones, more than 90% seen once; the top ten hold roughly 0.13%. In germline, CDR1 is SGHDN, CDR2 FVKESK. V lost 3 bases and J 0 bases, leaving 9 bases between the germline ends. CDR3 size: 15 residues. The sequencing sample was made of naive CD4+ T cells sorted from blood. The subset: CD45RA+ positively selected. This TCR was recovered from a man younger than 30 in good health. V gene TRBV14 combines with J gene TRBJ1-3; D is unresolved. Here the CDR3 reads CASSHPKTSGNTIYF. CDR3 bases: TGTGCCAGCAGCCACCCGAAAACCTCTGGAAACACCATATATTTT. Combining the CDR3 with reference TRBV14 and TRBJ1-3 gives the whole variable domain EAGVTQFPSHSVIEKGQTVTLRCDPISGHDNLYWYRRVMGKEIKFLLHFVKESKQDESGMPNNRFLAERTGGTYSTLKVQPAELEDSGVYFCASSHPKTSGNTIYFGEGSWLTVV.